These 13 T cell receptor beta chains were all obtained from the same sample, sequenced in a study of T cells in Graves' hyperthyroidism and ophthalmopathy. The source material, RNA transcripts, was used to amplify TCR beta CDR3 regions. Primed by the HTBI set, a first-round RT-PCR was run on the TCR CDR3. TCRdb re-analysed the multiplex PCR reads in MiXCR, keeping a single row per CDR3 protein. The table lists under 400,000 distinct CDR3 sequences, roughly 17% of them singletons. The sequenced material came from blood. The receptors derive from a man aged 25 to 45 with Graves' hyperthyroidism.

This chain uses TRBV19 with TRBJ1-1; 8 nucleotides match TRBD1. CDR3 length: 14 amino acids. In germline, CDR1 is LNHDA, CDR2 SQIVND (reference sequence). The trim removed 8 bases at V and 1 base at J, leaving 6 bases unmatched. The CDR3 protein is CASGGQGGNTEAFF. CDR3 nucleotide sequence: TGTGCCAGTGGAGGACAGGGCGGGAACACTGAAGCTTTCTTT. Combining the CDR3 with reference TRBV19 and TRBJ1-1 gives the whole variable domain DGGITQSPKYLFRKEGQNVTLSCEQNLNHDAMYWYRQDPGQGLRLIYYSQIVNDFQKGDIAEGYSVSREKKESFPLTVTSAQKNPTAFYLCASGGQGGNTEAFFGQGTRLTVV.

The table lists this clonotype with many counts. V and J are TRBV28 and TRBJ2-6; D unclear. The CDR3 covers 16 residues. Germline CDR1 and CDR2: MDHEN and SYDVKM. Trimming took off 1 base at V and 0 bases at J, with 7 bases between the two ends. The chain's CDR3 is CASSLYMSSGANVLTF. In DNA form, the CDR3 reads TGTGCCAGCAGTTTATATATGAGCTCTGGGGCCAACGTCCTGACTTTC.

This clonotype was recorded many times. This sequence joins TRBV7-8 and TRBJ2-2, with D unclear. The CDR3 has 14 residues. V gave up 5 bases and J gave up 4 bases, with 11 bases separating them. Germline CDR1 reads SGHVS; CDR2 reads FQNEAQ. In nucleotides, the CDR3 is TGTGCCAGCAGCATTGGAGCTACCACCGGGGAGCTGTTTTTT. Encoded protein: CASSIGATTGELFF. Combining the CDR3 with reference TRBV7-8 and TRBJ2-2 gives the whole variable domain GAGVSQSPRYKVAKRGQDVALRCDPISGHVSLFWYQQALGQGPEFLTYFQNEAQLDKSGLPSDRFFAERPEGSVSTLKIQRTQQEDSAVYLCASSIGATTGELFFGEGSRLTVL.

This clonotype was observed many times. This rearrangement joins TRBV2 to TRBJ1-5, with D uncertain. Trimming pared 6 bases from V and 4 bases from J, leaving 4 bases between. Germline V gives CDR1 SNHLY, CDR2 FYNNEI. The CDR3 extends over 11 amino acids. CDR3 in DNA: TGTGCCAGCAGCCCAAATCAGCCCCAGCATTTT. As protein: CASSPNQPQHF.

This clonotype was counted at least ten times. This chain links TRBV28 with TRBJ2-7; 7 bases agree with TRBD2. The germline V gene has CDR1 MDHEN and CDR2 SYDVKM. The CDR3 consists of 14 residues. Trimming removed 3 bases from V and 13 bases from J; junction bases left unmatched: 15. CDR3 residues: CASSLVGEGKGQYF. In nucleotides, the CDR3 is TGTGCCAGCAGTTTGGTGGGGGAGGGCAAAGGTCAATACTTC.

At least ten counts were recorded for this clonotype. The gene calls are TRBV24-1 and TRBJ2-1; no definite D call. V was cut by 7 bases and J by 5 bases, with 23 bases left in between. Germline assignment: CDR1 KGHDR and CDR2 SFDVKD. The CDR3 totals 17 residues. DNA for the CDR3: TGTGCCACCAGCCCACAGCCCTGGACCCTAGAGGACAATGAGCAGTTCTTC. Residues: CATSPQPWTLEDNEQFF.

The chain uses TRBV19 and TRBJ2-3, with D uncertain. Per germline, CDR1 LNHDA and CDR2 SQIVND (reference sequence). Trimming took 0 bases from V and 0 from J, leaving 13 bases between them. The CDR3 covers 17 residues. The CDR3: CASSIDLASMSTDTQYF. In DNA form, the CDR3 reads TGTGCCAGTAGTATAGATCTTGCTAGTATGAGCACAGATACGCAGTATTTT.

This clonotype was observed at least ten times. The chain uses TRBV29-1 and TRBJ2-3, with 8 bases aligning to TRBD1. The CDR3 contains 12 residues. Trimming removed 7 bases from V and 4 bases from J; junction bases left unmatched: 4. From germline, CDR1 is SQVTM and CDR2 ANQGSEA. The CDR3 region has the DNA TGCAGCGCCGCGACAGGGGCAGATACGCAGTATTTT. As protein: CSAATGADTQYF.

This clonotype was recorded many times. V and J are TRBV2 and TRBJ2-7; D is ambiguous. Trimming cost V 9 bases and J 1 base, with 10 bases left between them. Germline assignment: CDR1 SNHLY and CDR2 FYNNEI. The CDR3 runs to 12 residues. CDR3 sequence reads: CASSGQSYEQYF. In DNA form, the CDR3 reads TGTGCCAGTTCGGGTCAGTCCTACGAGCAGTACTTC.

This clonotype has at least ten counts. The V gene is TRBV3-1, the J gene TRBJ1-5, with TRBD1 matching 9 bases. Germline values: CDR1 LGHDT, CDR2 YNNKEL (reference sequence). CDR3 size: 17 residues. The V gene end was trimmed by 1 base and the J gene end by 2 bases; junction bases not matched to a gene: 6. CDR3 amino acids: CASSQGLGQGGNQPQHF. In DNA, the CDR3 is TGTGCCAGCAGCCAAGGACTGGGACAGGGTGGCAATCAGCCCCAGCATTTT.

This clonotype was seen at least ten times. V gene TRBV11-2 combines with J gene TRBJ2-5; maybe TRBD2 (5 bases). The V gene lost 1 base and the J gene lost 5 bases, with 11 bases spanning the gap. This CDR3 has 14 residues. Germline lookup yields CDR1 SGHAT and CDR2 FQNNGV. DNA of the CDR3: TGTGCCAGCAGCTTAGGTGGCGGGCTCGAGACCCAGTACTTC. Protein sequence: CASSLGGGLETQYF.

This clonotype showed up many times. The chain has TRBV5-1 and TRBJ2-5; no reliable D call. The CDR3 spans 14 residues. Per germline, CDR1 SGHRS and CDR2 YFSETQ. Trimming stripped 4 bases from V and 2 bases from J, with 12 bases between. The CDR3 protein is CASSPLPGQETQYF. Here the CDR3 DNA reads TGCGCCAGCAGCCCCCTCCCAGGACAAGAGACCCAGTACTTC. The full variable domain, rest sourced from reference TRBV5-1 and TRBJ2-5, is KAGVTQTPRYLIKTRGQQVTLSCSPISGHRSVSWYQQTPGQGLQFLFEYFSETQRNKGNFPGRFSGRQFSNSRSEMNVSTLELGDSALYLCASSPLPGQETQYFGPGTRLLVL.

This clonotype has a count of ten or more. This chain links TRBV2 with TRBJ1-1; no clear D gene. The CDR3 contains 11 residues. Germline V gene data show CDR1 as SNHLY and CDR2 as FYNNEI. The V end lost 6 bases, the J end lost 6 bases, and 8 bases lay between the germline ends. The CDR3, as DNA: TGTGCCAGCAGGGCCTCGGCTGAAGCTTTCTTT. Translation: CASRASAEAFF.